This T cell receptor (beta chain) was sequenced in a study of blood T cell repertoires in COVID-19. Per the original methods: It was from reference gene primer amplification that nucleated cell counts were estimated. Here immunoSEQ multiplex PCR was the method, and the copy in TCRdb shows in-frame clones only, minus some. That table supplies the V and J calls and clone size; D and trimming were determined from the DNA. The sample has roughly 86,000 clones; roughly nine tenths are singletons. From germline, CDR1 is SEHNR and CDR2 FQNEAQ (reference sequence). The CDR3 is 14 residues long. Trimming cost V 5 bases and J 5 bases, with 15 bases left between them.

The genes are TRBV7-9 and TRBJ2-5, with D tentatively TRBD2 (7 bases). The sample consisted of peripheral blood. This TCR was sampled from a woman aged 45-60 years in a cohort sampled during active COVID-19. In nucleotides, the CDR3 is TGTGCCAGCAGCCCGGGGGGCGGAGGGGAGACCCAGTACTTC. It is translated as CASSPGGGGETQYF.